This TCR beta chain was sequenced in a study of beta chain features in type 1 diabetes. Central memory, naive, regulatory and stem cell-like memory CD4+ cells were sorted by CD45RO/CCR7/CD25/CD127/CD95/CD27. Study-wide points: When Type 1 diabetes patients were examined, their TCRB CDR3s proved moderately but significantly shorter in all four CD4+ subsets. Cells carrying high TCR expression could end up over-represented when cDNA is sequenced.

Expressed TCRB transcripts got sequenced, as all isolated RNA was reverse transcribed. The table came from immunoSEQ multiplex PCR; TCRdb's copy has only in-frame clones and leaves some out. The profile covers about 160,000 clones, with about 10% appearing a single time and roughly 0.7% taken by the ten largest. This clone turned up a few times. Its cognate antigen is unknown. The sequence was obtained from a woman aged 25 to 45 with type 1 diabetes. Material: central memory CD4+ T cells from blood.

CDR3 amino acids: CSVEGGEVGGYTF. For the CDR3, the DNA is TGCAGCGTTGAAGGTGGAGAAGTGGGTGGCTACACCTTC. This chain connects TRBV29-1 to TRBJ1-2; D not resolved. The CDR3 has 13 residues. The V gene lost 1 base and the J gene lost 7 bases, with 13 bases spanning the gap. Per the germline V gene, CDR1 is SQVTM and CDR2 is ANQGSEA.